Below, one T cell receptor (beta chain) is given with its context. This clone was counted a single time. What this receptor recognizes is not known. One base away there is no much larger clone; base qualities are not given. The immunoSEQ Assay, a bias-controlled multiplex PCR, was used to amplify TCRbeta CDR3 regions from genomic DNA. Per the authors' processing: The number of nucleated cells in each sample was estimated from the amplification of reference gene primers within the assay. Sequence reads were collapsed and filtered to measure the absolute abundance of every unique TCRbeta CDR3 rearrangement. Productive Simpson clonality was computed per sample as the square root of Simpson's diversity index over productive rearrangements. Imported from immuneACCESS, the table was reduced by TCRdb to in-frame sequences with V and J called. These copies leave out some clones; in studies compared against another copy, an unresolved V gene accounts for under half, and the cause of the remainder is not known. The DNA was the basis for D and trimming; V, J and clone size are from that table. The sample table records approximately 450,000 clones; roughly nine tenths of these occur just once. Approximately 1.2% of the sample belongs to the ten largest clones.

Measured from the cysteine to the phenylalanine, the CDR3 is 15 residues long. Just CDR3 DNA is preserved here, 45 bases in frame from base 1. V is cut back by 5 bases and J by 3 bases, with 3 bases in the junction unmatched. CDR1 is given as KGHDR and CDR2 as SFDVKD, both from the germline V gene. This specimen belongs to a study of blood T cell repertoires in COVID-19 (dated by TCRdb to 2018 to 2020). With regard to the full study: Collaborator samples came from the United States, Italy and Spain and covered acute and convalescent phases of COVID-19. The repertoires were made available in a free public database intended to serve as a resource for research on the immune response to SARS-CoV-2. The prospective study material was composed of cDNA or gDNA derived from T cells, B-cell-depleted T cells, or PBMCs. The samples were drawn from the first 160 participants of the ongoing ImmuneRACE study and from 1,200 or so subjects provided by 6 global collaborators. The sample metadata nearly always contained a de-identified subject ID, COVID-19 status, age in years and sex. Deeply sampled blood TCRbeta repertoires from subjects exposed to, actively infected with, or recovered from COVID-19 were included in the dataset. Where available, HLA class I and class II types were taken from metadata supplied by the sample provider and were not determined by assay-based typing. Study-wide conclusions, independent of this receptor: How much clinical and demographic metadata was included differed by source and by participant, and the metadata was provided uncurated.

Participants in the prospective study were aged about 18 to 89 years, lived in approximately 26 United States geographic areas, and enrolled through a virtual design. To assign participants to cohorts, the prospective study relied on clinical history that participants themselves reported in a screening survey and a study questionnaire. For ImmuneRACE Cohort 3, a participant was defined as recovered based on two consecutive negative NP/OP PCR tests, clearance by a healthcare professional, or resolution of symptoms. Each participant in the prospective study had whole blood, serum and a nasopharyngeal or oropharyngeal swab collected by mobile phlebotomists. Over a roughly two-month period, participants in the prospective study had the option of providing additional blood draws and questionnaires. Prospective study blood samples were shipped either frozen or at room temperature before DNA extraction.

The specimen sequenced was PBMCs or T cells enriched from blood (not recorded which). This sequence uses TRBV24-1 and TRBJ2-3; TRBD1 lines up with 11 middle nucleotides. This sequence originates from a man aged 30-40 years who had recovered from COVID-19. The DNA sequence is given as TGTGCCACCAGTGTTGGGGACAGGGGGACAGATACGCAGTATTTT. Its translation reads: CATSVGDRGTDTQYF.